This T cell receptor (beta chain) stems from a study of blood T cells in healthy people across ages (dated by TCRdb to between 2015 and 2016). In terms of the full investigation: In model experiments, template switching captured roughly one uniquely barcoded TCR beta cDNA molecule for every two T cells. The study analyzed two additional independent replicas of 1 million unique cDNA reads from the same blood draw for two donors, one aged 18 to 30 and one aged 80 or older. Age-related changes in TCR beta repertoire diversity were measured in the study by deep sequencing normalized with unique cDNA molecular identifiers. To avoid experimental bias, donors of different ages were spread randomly across the sequencing lanes. The donors were divided into four age groups: young (average roughly 15 years), middle-aged (about 39), aged (62) and long-lived (about 79).

The donors were 40 or so Caucasian individuals from Russia, aged roughly 6 to 100 years, who were systemically healthy. Around 10 milliliters of peripheral blood were drawn from each donor into EDTA-treated Vacutainer tubes. Ficoll-Paque density-gradient centrifugation was used to isolate PBMCs, with at least 7 million obtained per sample. Trizol reagent was used to extract total RNA from PBMCs, with at least 5.5 micrograms per sample. The percentages of naive CD45RAhigh/CD27high T cells were determined by flow cytometry on a PBMC aliquot from every donor. The method was 5' RACE. Data came from an Illumina HiSeq 2500. A second PCR of about 7 to 12 cycles was run with a J-beta primer mix and a sample-barcoded 5' primer. A unique molecular identifier was introduced onto each TCR beta cDNA molecule by a template-switch 5' adaptor carrying 12 random nucleotides. Each sample yielded at least 3 million CDR3-containing paired-end reads. The Mint cDNA synthesis kit, primed by a TRBC-specific oligonucleotide, was used to synthesize first-strand cDNA from all RNA. Following uracil-DNA glycosylase treatment, a first 18-cycle PCR with universal primers M1SS and BC2_uni_R was performed on all cDNA. In the authors' own workflow: For normalization, 1 million high-quality reads, each with a distinct molecular identifier, were randomly selected from each sample. Reads with shared molecular identifiers were discarded instead of being binned into consensus sequences. MiTCR, run with a Q25 quality threshold and the strictest error-elimination algorithm, handled CDR3 identification, clonotype clustering and error correction. A nonparametric unseen species model with Euler transformation was used to estimate lower-bound total TCR beta diversity. TCRdb reprocessing: public reads trimmed at Q25 with fastp, clones called with MiXCR, in-frame beta chains kept. Entries are consolidated by CDR3 protein sequence, retaining the most common genes and DNA. TCRdb, not the original authors, processed these V and J calls. The sample yields about 640,000 distinct CDR3 sequences; roughly 53% were counted once. Jointly, the top ten make up over 30% of the sample.

What the work shows at the level of the full study, not this receptor alone: Bulk unsorted PBMC profiling prevented conclusive comparison of naive and antigen-experienced compartments. Estimates of total diversity based on one million sequenced T cells were regarded as lower bounds and as underestimates. Because donor CMV infection status was unknown, age-related changes in expanded clonotypes were potentially confounded. As age increased, observed TCR beta diversity per million T cells dropped in a roughly linear way, and a significant reduction was already evident by age about 36. Compared with the aged group, the long-lived group had more naive CD4+ T cells, fewer expanded clones and increased TCR diversity, a pattern suggesting age selection. Observed TCR beta diversity correlated strongly with the percentage of naive T cells measured by flow cytometry.

Worth noting for this clonotype: Its antigen target is currently unknown. Qualities for individual bases were not recorded, and no much larger clone is one base off.

V is cut by 1 base and J by 10 bases, and the space between the germline ends is 14 bases. CDR1 is given as SQVTM and CDR2 as ANQGSEA, both from the germline V gene. The CDR3 numbers 13 residues from cysteine through phenylalanine. The read is trimmed to its CDR3 DNA, 39 bases read in frame from base 1. Sequencing used blood. The rearranged segments are TRBV29-1 and TRBJ2-1; there is no confident call for the D gene. The sequence derives from a man aged 55 to 70 in good health. The base sequence is TGCAGCGTTGAAGTGTCTACAGCCTACGAGCAGTTCTTC. This sequence encodes CSVEVSTAYEQFF.